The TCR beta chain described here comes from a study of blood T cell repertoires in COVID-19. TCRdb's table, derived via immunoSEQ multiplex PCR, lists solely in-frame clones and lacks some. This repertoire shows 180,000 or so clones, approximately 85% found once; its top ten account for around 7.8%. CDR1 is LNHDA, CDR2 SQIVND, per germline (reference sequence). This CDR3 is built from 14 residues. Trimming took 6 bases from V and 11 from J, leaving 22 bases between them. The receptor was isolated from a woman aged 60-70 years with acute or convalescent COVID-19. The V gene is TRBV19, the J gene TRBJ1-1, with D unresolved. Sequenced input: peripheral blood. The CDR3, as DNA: TGTGCCAGTAGCTCTGTCTTGGGCGAAACCCGGGCTTTCTTT. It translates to CASSSVLGETRAFF. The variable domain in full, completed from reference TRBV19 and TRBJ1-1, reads DGGITQSPKYLFRKEGQNVTLSCEQNLNHDAMYWYRQDPGQGLRLIYYSQIVNDFQKGDIAEGYSVSREKKESFPLTVTSAQKNPTAFYLCASSSVLGETRAFFGQGTRLTVV.